This is a list of T cell receptor beta chains from one sample in a study of T cells in Graves' hyperthyroidism and ophthalmopathy. TCRdb re-derived calls from the multiplex PCR reads in MiXCR, one entry per CDR3 protein. Here the sample spans roughly 200,000 distinct CDR3 sequences, 17% being singletons. Material for sequencing was blood. Receptors originate from a woman between 45 and 60 years old with Graves' hyperthyroidism. CDR3s include the opening cysteine and the closing phenylalanine or tryptophan. The D gene is left open where the match is weak. Clone size is stated in some rows and not others, as once, few, many or a class when expanded.

TRBJ2-2,NA,TRBV7-8,TRBD2,TGTGCCAGCAGCGAAGGGACTAGCGGCCCCGGGGAGCTGTTTTTT,CASSEGTSGPGELFF
TRBJ2-3,many,TRBV11-3,TRBD2,TGTGCCAGCAGCTCCGGTGTTAGCGGGGGTATAGATACGCAGTATTTT,CASSSGVSGGIDTQYF
TRBJ2-7,many,TRBV20-1,NA,TGCAGTGCTAACCAGGCTAGCGAGCAGTACTTC,CSANQASEQYF
TRBJ1-2,many,TRBV15,NA,TGTGCCACTTCCGGGGATTTCGCCTATGGCTACACCTTC,CATSGDFAYGYTF
TRBJ2-1,many,TRBV7-3,NA,TGTGCCAGCAGCATGACCCCTATCAATGAGCAGTTCTTC,CASSMTPINEQFF
TRBJ1-1,many,TRBV18,NA,TGTGCCAGCTCACCAACGGACAGTGAAGCTTTCTTT,CASSPTDSEAFF
TRBJ2-7,many,TRBV6-1,NA,TGTGCCAGCAGGCAGGACATTAGGCAGTACTTC,CASRQDIRQYF
TRBJ1-3,few,TRBV12-3/TRBV12-4,NA,TGTGCCAGCAGTTTTGCTTTGTCTGCGAGGTCTGGAAACACCATATATTTT,CASSFALSARSGNTIYF
TRBJ2-2,NA,TRBV10-3,NA,TGTGCCACTGCAGGGGCGCGGGAGCTGTTTTTT,CATAGARELFF
TRBJ1-2,NA,TRBV27,NA,TGTGCCAGCAGTTTACCAGGAGCAAGGGGGGGCTACACCTTC,CASSLPGARGGYTF
TRBJ1-1,NA,TRBV27,NA,TGTGCCAGCATCCCGGTCGCCGGGGGACGGATGAACACTGAAGCTTTCTTT,CASIPVAGGRMNTEAFF
TRBJ1-2,NA,TRBV20-1,NA,TGCAGTGCTAGAGATCTTAAGGGGGGCTACTATGGCTACACCTTC,CSARDLKGGYYGYTF
TRBJ2-5,NA,TRBV10-3,TRBD2,TGTGCCATCAGTACAGCGGTTTTTCTAGCGGGACCCGAGGGGGAGACCCAGTACTTC,CAISTAVFLAGPEGETQYF
TRBJ2-4,NA,TRBV5-1,NA,TGCGCCAGCCGCGGAGGGAACATTCAGTACTTC,CASRGGNIQYF
TRBJ2-3,few,TRBV7-2,TRBD2,TGTGCCAGCAGCTTAGGGTTGCTAGCGGGAGCGGAGGCAGATACGCAGTATTTT,CASSLGLLAGAEADTQYF
TRBJ1-3,NA,TRBV3-1,TRBD1,TGTGCCAGCAGCCAAAGAGGGGGCGGAAACACCATATATTTT,CASSQRGGGNTIYF
TRBJ1-5,many,TRBV2,TRBD1,TGTGCCAGCAGGGCACAGACAGGGGGAAATCAGCCCCAGCATTTT,CASRAQTGGNQPQHF
TRBJ2-5,few,TRBV6-1,NA,TGTGCCAGCACCACCAGGGCCCAATGGGAAGAGACCCAGTACTTC,CASTTRAQWEETQYF
TRBJ2-7,few,TRBV28,TRBD1,TGTGCCGGCAGTTTACTGAGGACAGGGGTCTACGAGCAGTACTTC,CAGSLLRTGVYEQYF
TRBJ1-4,many,TRBV11-2,NA,TGTGCCAGCAGCTCATTTACAGGCGCAACTAATGAAAAACTGTTTTTT,CASSSFTGATNEKLFF
TRBJ2-3,many,TRBV30,NA,TGTGCCTGGAGTACGGGGACCAAAACATTGCAGTATTTT,CAWSTGTKTLQYF
TRBJ1-1,many,TRBV12-3/TRBV12-4,NA,TGTGCCAGCAGTTTTTTCGGACGGGTGAACACTGAAGCTTTCTTT,CASSFFGRVNTEAFF
TRBJ1-3,many,TRBV7-2,NA,TGTGCCAGCAGCTTCGCAGGGACCCCTGGAAACACCATATATTTT,CASSFAGTPGNTIYF
TRBJ1-5,NA,TRBV20-1,NA,TGCAGTGCTAGCCCCCCCGGGAACAATCAGCCCCAGCATTTT,CSASPPGNNQPQHF
TRBJ2-7,many,TRBV20-1,TRBD2,TGCAGTGCTAGAGGACTAGCGGGAGGGCAGTACTTC,CSARGLAGGQYF
TRBJ1-1,many,TRBV10-3,NA,TGTGCCGCCCAATACGAACAAAACACTGAAGCTTTCTTT,CAAQYEQNTEAFF
TRBJ2-5,few,TRBV7-9,TRBD2,TGTACCAGCAGCCAAGCTGTTGGACTAGTGGGAGAGACCCAGTACTTC,CTSSQAVGLVGETQYF
TRBJ1-1,few,TRBV5-1,TRBD1,TGCGCCAGCAGCTTGGCCGGAACAGGGGGAACAGCCTACACTGAAGCTTTCTTT,CASSLAGTGGTAYTEAFF
TRBJ1-2,many,TRBV5-1,NA,TGCGCCAGCAGCCCGGACTACAATGGCTACACCTTC,CASSPDYNGYTF
TRBJ2-3,many,TRBV14,NA,TGTGCCAGCAGCCAAGACGTCCGCAGGTTAGAGGGTGGGAGCACAGATACGCAGTATTTT,CASSQDVRRLEGGSTDTQYF
TRBJ1-2,many,TRBV12-3/TRBV12-4,NA,TGTGCCAGCAGATGGGGGATGGACGGCTACACCTTC,CASRWGMDGYTF
TRBJ1-1,NA,TRBV6-1,TRBD1,TGTGCCAGCAGTCCAAGGACAGGGGGGTCTGAAGCTTTCTTT,CASSPRTGGSEAFF
TRBJ2-3,many,TRBV9,TRBD2,TGTGCCAGCAGCCTCATCACTAGCGGTAGCACAGATACGCAGTATTTT,CASSLITSGSTDTQYF
TRBJ2-5,NA,TRBV6-1,NA,TGTGCCAGCTCTAGTCCGGGCCTAGGCGAGTACGCCCAGTACTTC,CASSSPGLGEYAQYF
TRBJ2-1,many,TRBV6-1,TRBD1,TGTGCCAGCAGTACACAGGGGGGAAACAATGAGCAGTTCTTC,CASSTQGGNNEQFF
TRBJ2-5,NA,TRBV19,TRBD2,TGTGCCAGTAGTGACAGACTAGCGCGAGAGACCCAGTACTTC,CASSDRLARETQYF
TRBJ2-5,few,TRBV4-2,NA,TGTGCCAGCAAAGGGGAAGAGACCCAGTACTTC,CASKGEETQYF
TRBJ1-4,few,TRBV5-5,TRBD1,TGTGCCTGCAGCCTCGGGACAGTTAATGAAAAACTGTTTTTT,CACSLGTVNEKLFF
TRBJ2-1,NA,TRBV27,NA,TGTGCCAGCTCCTGGCGGCTAGTCAACTACAATGAGCAGTTCTTC,CASSWRLVNYNEQFF
TRBJ1-1,many,TRBV20-1,NA,TGCAGTGCTACCACAGATGTTAACACTGAAGCTTTCTTT,CSATTDVNTEAFF
TRBJ2-1,many,TRBV6-1,NA,TGTGCCAGCAACGACAGGTTCTACAATGAGCAGTTCTTC,CASNDRFYNEQFF
TRBJ2-7,many,TRBV6-1,NA,TGTGCCAGCAGGGAAACATCTCAAACCTACGAGCAGTACTTC,CASRETSQTYEQYF
TRBJ2-5,many,TRBV7-3,NA,TGTGCCAGCAGCTTATATCGCTCGACCCAAGAGACCCAGTACTTC,CASSLYRSTQETQYF
TRBJ2-7,many,TRBV3-1,NA,TGTGCCAGCAGCCGGGACACCTACGAGCAGTACTTC,CASSRDTYEQYF
TRBJ2-5,few,TRBV2,NA,TGTGCCAGCAATACCAACAGGCAAGAGACCCAGTACTTC,CASNTNRQETQYF
TRBJ2-2,once,TRBV18,TRBD2,TGTGCCAGCTCACCGAGCGGGAGGGAATACACCGGGGAGCTGTTTTTT,CASSPSGREYTGELFF
TRBJ2-1,NA,TRBV30,TRBD2,TGTGCCTGGAGAGCGACTAGCGGGATCAATGAGCAGTTCTTC,CAWRATSGINEQFF
TRBJ2-1,NA,TRBV9,NA,TGTGCCAGCAGCGTAGTCGATAGTCGGTTCGGGGTTTACAATGAGCAGTTCTTC,CASSVVDSRFGVYNEQFF
TRBJ1-1,NA,TRBV12-3/TRBV12-4,NA,TGTGCCAGCAGTACCGGGCCCCAAACTGAAGCTTTCTTT,CASSTGPQTEAFF
TRBJ1-2,many,TRBV28,NA,TGTGCCAGCAGTCCGGGCTTCGAAGGGGATGGCTACACCTTC,CASSPGFEGDGYTF
TRBJ1-1,many,TRBV11-3,NA,TGTGCCAGCAGCTTTCGGGCGGGGGAAGCTTTCTTT,CASSFRAGEAFF